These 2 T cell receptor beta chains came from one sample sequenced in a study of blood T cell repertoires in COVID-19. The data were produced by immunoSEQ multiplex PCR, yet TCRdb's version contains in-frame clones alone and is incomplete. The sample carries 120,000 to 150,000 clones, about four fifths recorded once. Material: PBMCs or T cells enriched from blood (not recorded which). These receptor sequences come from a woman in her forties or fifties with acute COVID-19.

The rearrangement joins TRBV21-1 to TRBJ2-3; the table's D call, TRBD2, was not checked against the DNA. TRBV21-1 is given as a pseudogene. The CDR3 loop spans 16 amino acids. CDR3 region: CASSKDGGRIADTQYF. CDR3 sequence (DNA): TGTGCCAGCAGCAAAGATGGCGGGAGGATTGCGGATACGCAGTATTTT.

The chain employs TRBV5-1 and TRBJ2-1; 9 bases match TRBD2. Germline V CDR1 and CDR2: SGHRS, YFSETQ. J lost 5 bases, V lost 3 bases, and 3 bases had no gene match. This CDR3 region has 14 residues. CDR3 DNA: TGCGCCAGCAGCTGGGGACTAGCTCACAATGAGCAGTTCTTC. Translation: CASSWGLAHNEQFF.